Below are 28 T cell receptor beta chains sequenced from a single sample in a study of T-cell memory formation after mild COVID-19. TCRdb independently ran MiXCR on the 5' RACE reads; one entry per CDR3 protein. The profile covers about 260,000 distinct CDR3 sequences, with around 15% appearing a single time and about a fifth taken by the ten largest. Sequenced input: PBMCs or a T cell subset sorted from them (not recorded which). These receptors all stem from a man younger than 30 who had mild COVID-19 (a few samples of this study predate the infection). Cell type and time point are not known.

This sequence joins TRBV30 and TRBJ2-3; possible D gene TRBD1, 6 bases. The germline V gene has CDR1 GTSNPN and CDR2 SVGIG (reference sequence). The V end was cut by 4 bases, the J end by 6 bases, with 11 bases between. The CDR3 extends over 12 amino acids. CDR3 amino acids: CAWTGVGDTQYF. CDR3 in DNA: TGTGCCTGGACAGGGGTAGGGGATACGCAGTATTTT.

This clonotype was picked up a small number of times. The chain has TRBV7-2 and TRBJ2-5; TRBD1 is a possible D gene (7 bases). The CDR3 runs to 14 residues. Trimming took off 3 bases at V and 4 bases at J, with 12 bases between the two ends. CDR1 and CDR2 (germline): SGHTA, FQGNSA. This CDR3 is CASSFQGGRETQYF. Written as DNA, the CDR3 is TGTGCCAGCAGCTTTCAGGGGGGACGAGAGACCCAGTACTTC.

Here the CDR3 reads CASRTGGGMYTEAFF. The CDR3 DNA is TGTGCCAGCAGAACAGGGGGCGGTATGTACACTGAAGCTTTCTTT. The genes are TRBV6-2 or TRBV6-3 and TRBJ1-1, with TRBD1 matching 9 bases. CDR1 and CDR2 (germline): MNHEY, SVGEGT. This CDR3 comprises 15 residues. V dropped 6 bases and J dropped 3; count of bases not matched to a gene: 8.

V is TRBV5-1 and J is TRBJ2-6, with no clear D. Germline CDR1 SGHRS, CDR2 YFSETQ. The germline V and J ends were trimmed by 1 base and 2 bases, with 7 bases remaining between them. There are 15 residues in the CDR3. CDR3 sequence: CASSLSVTGANVLTF. As DNA, the CDR3 is TGCGCCAGCAGCTTGTCGGTTACTGGGGCCAACGTCCTGACTTTC. Filled out from reference TRBV5-1 and TRBJ2-6, the complete variable domain reads KAGVTQTPRYLIKTRGQQVTLSCSPISGHRSVSWYQQTPGQGLQFLFEYFSETQRNKGNFPGRFSGRQFSNSRSEMNVSTLELGDSALYLCASSLSVTGANVLTFGAGSRLTVL.

This clonotype was detected a few times. The chain recombines TRBV20-1 with TRBJ2-7; 8 bases match TRBD1. The V and J ends lost 6 bases and 3 bases, in that order; junction bases with no gene match: 13. This CDR3 region has 15 residues. Germline CDR1 DFQATT, CDR2 SNEGSKA (reference sequence). The CDR3 loop is CSASDRGRGLYEQYF. The CDR3 coding sequence is TGCAGTGCGTCAGACAGGGGTCGGGGACTCTACGAGCAGTACTTC.

This clonotype was seen repeatedly, ten times or more. The chain uses TRBV7-6 and TRBJ2-5, with 8 bases aligning to TRBD2. J was trimmed by 5 bases and V by 5 bases; bases with no gene match: 4. The germline gives CDR1 SGHVS, CDR2 FNYEAQ. The CDR3 runs 13 residues. The CDR3: CASSRTSRETQYF. The CDR3 DNA reads as TGTGCCAGCAGCAGGACTAGCCGCGAGACCCAGTACTTC.

This clonotype showed up just a few times. This chain connects TRBV12-3 or TRBV12-4 to TRBJ2-3, with 9 nucleotides matching TRBD2. With V trimmed by 7 bases and J by 2 bases, 7 bases remained unmatched. The CDR3 covers 15 residues. The CDR3 nucleotides read TGTGCCAGCACCCTCAGCGGGGGGATCACAGATACGCAGTATTTT. Its translation: CASTLSGGITDTQYF.

This clonotype was seen only a few times. CDR3 residues: CASASRLQETQYF. The DNA for the CDR3 is TGTGCCAGCGCGTCCCGCCTACAAGAGACCCAGTACTTC. The chain recombines TRBV27 with TRBJ2-5; D ambiguous. V shed 8 bases and J shed 2 bases, with 12 bases lying between them. Germline V gene data show CDR1 as MNHEY and CDR2 as SMNVEV (reference sequence). The CDR3 covers 13 residues.

The V and J genes are TRBV14 and TRBJ1-1, with D unclear. Deletions cut 0 bases from V and 4 bases from J, with 12 bases between. The CDR3 length is 15 residues. Looked up from germline, CDR1 is SGHDN and CDR2 is FVKESK. The CDR3 sequence is CASSQEGLRTTEAFF. For the CDR3, the DNA is TGTGCCAGCAGCCAAGAAGGACTGAGGACCACTGAAGCTTTCTTT.

This clonotype was seen more than once but under ten times. This rearrangement joins TRBV6-5 to TRBJ2-7; 8 positions agree with TRBD1. Germline V lookup: CDR1 MNHEY, CDR2 SVGAGI. V lost 6 bases, J lost 0 bases, and 10 bases stayed unmatched. This CDR3 comprises 16 residues. The CDR3 DNA sequence: TGTGCCAGCAGCCGCCACGGACAGGGAAGCTCCTACGAGCAGTACTTC. It is translated as CASSRHGQGSSYEQYF.

The V call is TRBV27, the J call TRBJ2-7; TRBD1 aligns across 9 bases. Germline V gene lookup returns CDR1 MNHEY and CDR2 SMNVEV (reference sequence). V lost 5 bases to trimming and J lost 2 bases; unmatched junction nucleotides: 4. This CDR3 region has 14 residues. The DNA for the CDR3 is TGTGCCAGCAGTGCCGGACAGGGGCCCTACGAGCAGTACTTC. This translates into CASSAGQGPYEQYF.

This clonotype was found a few times. J is TRBJ2-1 and V is TRBV7-2; possibly TRBD1 or TRBD2 for D (6 bases each). Germline lookup yields CDR1 SGHTA and CDR2 FQGNSA. The CDR3 is 15 residues long. V was cut by 5 bases and J by 4 bases, with 15 bases left in between. The CDR3 loop reads CASSSRGPLYNEQFF. The CDR3 bases are TGTGCCAGCAGCAGCCGGGGGCCGCTTTACAATGAGCAGTTCTTC. Supplemented by reference TRBV7-2 and TRBJ2-1, the full variable domain reads GAGVSQSPSNKVTEKGKDVELRCDPISGHTALYWYRQSLGQGLEFLIYFQGNSAPDKSGLPSDRFSAERTGGSVSTLTIQRTQQEDSAVYLCASSSRGPLYNEQFFGPGTRLTVL.

This clonotype was seen a few times. The chain has TRBV2 and TRBJ2-5; no firm D call. The CDR3 spans 12 residues. Deletions cut 2 bases from V and 6 bases from J, with 7 bases between. Germline loops: CDR1 SNHLY, CDR2 FYNNEI. DNA for the CDR3: TGTGCCAGCAGTGAAATCCCTCAGACCCAGTACTTC. Translated: CASSEIPQTQYF.

The chain combines TRBV13 with TRBJ1-5; D may be TRBD1 (5 bases). Trimming took 8 bases from V and 6 from J, leaving 17 bases between them. CDR3 size: 14 residues. The germline V gene has CDR1 PRHDT and CDR2 FYEKMQ (reference sequence). The CDR3 DNA sequence: TGTGCCAGCGGGGACTCAAGGGTAGGTCAGCCCCAGCATTTT. It yields the protein CASGDSRVGQPQHF.

This clonotype appeared a few times. The CDR3 region has the DNA TGCGCCAGCAGCCCTTCATTCTCTGGAAACACCATATATTTT. Translating it yields CASSPSFSGNTIYF. The J gene is TRBJ1-3, the V gene TRBV5-1, with D uncertain. Deletions cut 4 bases from V and 0 bases from J, with 8 bases between. CDR1 SGHRS and CDR2 YFSETQ come from the germline V gene. The CDR3 covers 14 residues.

In its sample, this clonotype was seen many times. V and J are TRBV5-1 and TRBJ2-3; D may be TRBD1 or TRBD2 (5 bases each). CDR3 length: 16 amino acids. Germline assignment: CDR1 SGHRS and CDR2 YFSETQ. Deletions cut 4 bases from V and 4 bases from J, with 19 bases between. CDR3 sequence: CASSRTGPGAADTQYF. DNA for the CDR3: TGCGCCAGCAGCAGAACGGGCCCCGGGGCGGCAGATACGCAGTATTTT.

As concerns this clonotype: It may be a read error: a sequence one base away is much more abundant. This chain connects TRBV12-3 or TRBV12-4 to TRBJ2-7, with D perhaps matching TRBD1 (5 bases). The CDR3 contains 13 residues. Trimming took 6 bases from V and 0 from J, leaving 9 bases between them. CDR3 coding DNA: TGTGCCAGCAGCAAGGGGAACTCCTACGAGCAGTACTTC. It yields the protein CASSKGNSYEQYF.

This clonotype showed up just a few times. CDR3 sequence reads: CASKRPAATNEKLFF. For the CDR3, the DNA is TGTGCCAGCAAAAGACCAGCTGCAACTAATGAAAAACTGTTTTTT. J is TRBJ1-4 and V is TRBV6-6; unclear D gene. The CDR3 totals 15 residues. Trimming pared 7 bases from V and 0 bases from J, leaving 12 bases between. CDR1 is MNHNY and CDR2 is SVGAGI in the germline V gene (reference sequence).

This clonotype was seen repeatedly, ten times or more. This chain connects TRBV24-1 to TRBJ2-5; no clear D. CDR3 length: 13 residues. V gave up 7 bases and J gave up 1 base, with 9 bases separating them. Germline V gives CDR1 KGHDR, CDR2 SFDVKD. The DNA of the CDR3 is TGTGCCACCAGCGGAATATTCCAAGAGACCCAGTACTTC. Translated: CATSGIFQETQYF.

A word on this clonotype: The junction differs from germline at one of its ends, possibly a read error. The gene calls are TRBV5-1 and TRBJ2-6; TRBD1 matches at 7 bases. This CDR3 is built from 16 residues. Germline CDR1 SGHRS, CDR2 YFSETQ. The CDR3 DNA is TGCGCCAGCAGTTTGGACAGGTCCTCTGGGGCCAACGTCCTGACTTTC. Amino acids: CASSLDRSSGANVLTF.

V usage is TRBV9 and J usage is TRBJ2-3; D is uncertain. The germline gives CDR1 SGDLS, CDR2 YYNGEE. The CDR3 contains 15 residues. The V gene lost 0 bases and the J gene lost 4 bases, with 12 bases spanning the gap. The CDR3 DNA sequence: TGTGCCAGCAGCGTAGCGGCAGATAGCTCAGATACGCAGTATTTT. Amino acid sequence: CASSVAADSSDTQYF.

The chain employs TRBV7-6 and TRBJ2-1, with D possibly matching TRBD2 (5 bases). Germline CDR1 SGHVS, CDR2 FNYEAQ. This CDR3 is built from 13 residues. With 5 bases removed from V and 5 bases from J, the gap between germline ends came to 10 bases. The CDR3 bases are TGTGCCAGCAGCCCCCTCGGGAACAATGAGCAGTTCTTC. Its translation: CASSPLGNNEQFF.

This clonotype was counted at least ten times. The chain is built from TRBV3-1 and TRBJ1-5; D is ambiguous. V shed 2 bases and J shed 1 base, with 0 bases lying between them. The CDR3 runs to 12 residues. Germline V CDR1 and CDR2: LGHDT, YNNKEL (reference sequence). CDR3 amino acids: CASSQSNQPQHF. The CDR3 nucleotides are TGTGCCAGCAGCCAAAGCAATCAGCCCCAGCATTTT.

The chain's CDR3 is CSGWGVDYGYTF. The CDR3 DNA sequence: TGCAGCGGTTGGGGGGTCGACTATGGCTACACCTTC. The chain carries TRBV29-1 and TRBJ1-2, with a tentative D call TRBD1 (5 bases). The length of the CDR3 is 12 residues. The V and J ends lost 7 bases and 3 bases respectively, with 12 bases between them. Germline V CDR1 and CDR2: SQVTM, ANQGSEA.

The chain combines TRBV6-2 or TRBV6-3 with TRBJ2-2; D might be TRBD1 (6 bases). This CDR3 is built from 16 residues. The V end lost 4 bases, the J end lost 1 base, and 13 bases lay between the germline ends. Germline V gives CDR1 MNHEY, CDR2 SVGEGT. The DNA for the CDR3 is TGTGCCAGCAGTTCCTTTCAGGGGAGGAACACCGGGGAGCTGTTTTTT. It yields the protein CASSSFQGRNTGELFF.

This clonotype was counted a few times. The chain has TRBV7-8 and TRBJ2-7; TRBD1 aligns across 9 bases. V shed 4 bases and J 5 bases; nucleotides not matched to a gene: 6. This CDR3 has 14 amino acids. In germline, CDR1 is SGHVS, CDR2 FQNEAQ. CDR3 region: CASSSYRGQDEQYF. CDR3 nucleotides: TGTGCCAGCAGCTCCTACAGGGGGCAGGACGAGCAGTACTTC.

There are a few counts of this clonotype. The chain couples TRBV27 to TRBJ1-2, with TRBD1 matching 12 bases. The V and J ends lost 6 bases and 0 bases, in that order; junction bases with no gene match: 8. Germline values: CDR1 MNHEY, CDR2 SMNVEV (reference sequence). This CDR3 is 17 amino acids long. CDR3 coding DNA: TGTGCCAGCAGCCCCTCCGGGACAGGGGGCTCTAACTATGGCTACACCTTC. It is translated as CASSPSGTGGSNYGYTF.

V gene TRBV5-1 combines with J gene TRBJ2-3, with TRBD1 matching over 9 bases. The CDR3 loop spans 15 amino acids. Unmatched junction bases numbered 5, after V lost 4 bases and J lost 2 bases. CDR1 is SGHRS and CDR2 is YFSETQ in the germline V gene. The CDR3, as DNA: TGCGCCAGCAGCCCACAGGGGGCCATCACAGATACGCAGTATTTT. Amino acid sequence: CASSPQGAITDTQYF.